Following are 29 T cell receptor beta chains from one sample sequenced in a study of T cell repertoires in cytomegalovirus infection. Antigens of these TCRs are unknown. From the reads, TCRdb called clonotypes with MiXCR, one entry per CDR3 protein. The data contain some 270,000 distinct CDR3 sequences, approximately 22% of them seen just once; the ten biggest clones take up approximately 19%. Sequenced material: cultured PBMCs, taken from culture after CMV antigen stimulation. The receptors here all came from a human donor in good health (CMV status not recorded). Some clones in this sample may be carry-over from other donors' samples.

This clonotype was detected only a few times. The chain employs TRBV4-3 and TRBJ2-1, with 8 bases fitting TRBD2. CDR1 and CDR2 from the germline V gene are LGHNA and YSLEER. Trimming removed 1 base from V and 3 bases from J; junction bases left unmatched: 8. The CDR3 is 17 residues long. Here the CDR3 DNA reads TGCGCCAGCAGCCAAGCCTTCGGACTAGCAGACTACAATGAGCAGTTCTTC. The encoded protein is CASSQAFGLADYNEQFF.

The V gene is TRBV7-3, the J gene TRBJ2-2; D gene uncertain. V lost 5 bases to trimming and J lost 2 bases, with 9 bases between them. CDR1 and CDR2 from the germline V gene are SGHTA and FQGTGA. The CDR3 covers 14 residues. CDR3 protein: CASSLKFNTGELFF. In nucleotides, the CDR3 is TGTGCCAGCAGCCTGAAATTTAACACCGGGGAGCTGTTTTTT.

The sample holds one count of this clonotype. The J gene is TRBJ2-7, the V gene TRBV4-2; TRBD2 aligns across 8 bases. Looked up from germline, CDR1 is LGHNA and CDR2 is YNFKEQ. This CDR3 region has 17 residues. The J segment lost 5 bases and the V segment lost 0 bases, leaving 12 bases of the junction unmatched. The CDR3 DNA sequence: TGTGCCAGCAGCCAAGATAGGGGCGGGAGGCCTCTCGACGAGCAGTACTTC. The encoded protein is CASSQDRGGRPLDEQYF.

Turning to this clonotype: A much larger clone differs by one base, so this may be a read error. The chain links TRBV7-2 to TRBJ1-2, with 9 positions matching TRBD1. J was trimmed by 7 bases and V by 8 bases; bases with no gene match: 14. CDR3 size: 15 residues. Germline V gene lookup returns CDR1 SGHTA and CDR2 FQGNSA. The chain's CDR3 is CASRLQGQGVGGYTF. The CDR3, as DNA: TGTGCCAGCCGCCTACAGGGACAGGGAGTGGGTGGCTACACCTTC.

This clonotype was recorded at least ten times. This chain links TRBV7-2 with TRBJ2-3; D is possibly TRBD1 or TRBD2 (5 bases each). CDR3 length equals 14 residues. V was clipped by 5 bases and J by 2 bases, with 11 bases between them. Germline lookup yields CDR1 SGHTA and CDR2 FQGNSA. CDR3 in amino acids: CASSQGRVTDTQYF. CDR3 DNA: TGTGCCAGCAGCCAGGGACGGGTCACAGATACGCAGTATTTT.

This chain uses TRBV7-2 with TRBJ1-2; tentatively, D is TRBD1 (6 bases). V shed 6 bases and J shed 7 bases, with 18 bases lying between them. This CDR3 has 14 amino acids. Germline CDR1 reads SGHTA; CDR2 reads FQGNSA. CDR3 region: CASSLNREVSGYTF. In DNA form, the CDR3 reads TGTGCCAGCAGTTTAAACAGGGAAGTCTCTGGCTACACCTTC.

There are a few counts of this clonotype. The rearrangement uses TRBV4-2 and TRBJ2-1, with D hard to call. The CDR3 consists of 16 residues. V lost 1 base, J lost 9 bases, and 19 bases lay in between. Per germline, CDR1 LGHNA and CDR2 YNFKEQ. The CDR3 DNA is TGTGCCAGCAGCCAAGCGGCTAGTGCGATTTACGGTGAGCAGTTCTTC. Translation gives CASSQAASAIYGEQFF.

The CDR3, as DNA: TGTGCCACCACGCGAATGGGGGCCCAGCATTTT. Translation: CATTRMGAQHF. V gene TRBV6-2 or TRBV6-3 combines with J gene TRBJ1-5; D possibly corresponds to TRBD1 (5 bases). Germline-derived CDR1 and CDR2 are MNHEY and SVGEGT. V dropped 10 bases and J dropped 11 bases, with 15 bases sitting between them. This CDR3 comprises 11 residues.

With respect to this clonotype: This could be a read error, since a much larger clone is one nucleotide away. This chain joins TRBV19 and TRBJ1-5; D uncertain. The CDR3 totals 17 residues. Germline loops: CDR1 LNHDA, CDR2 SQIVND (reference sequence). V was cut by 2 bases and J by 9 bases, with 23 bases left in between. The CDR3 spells CASSITCETERFRPQHF. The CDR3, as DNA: TGTGCCAGTAGTATAACCTGTGAGACGGAGCGATTCCGGCCCCAGCATTTT.

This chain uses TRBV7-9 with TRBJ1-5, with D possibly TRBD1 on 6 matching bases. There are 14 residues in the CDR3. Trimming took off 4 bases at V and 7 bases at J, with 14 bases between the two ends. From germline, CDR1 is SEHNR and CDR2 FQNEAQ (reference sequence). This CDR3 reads CASSSSGEGQPQHF. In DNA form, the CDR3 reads TGTGCCAGCAGCTCGTCAGGGGAAGGACAGCCCCAGCATTTT.

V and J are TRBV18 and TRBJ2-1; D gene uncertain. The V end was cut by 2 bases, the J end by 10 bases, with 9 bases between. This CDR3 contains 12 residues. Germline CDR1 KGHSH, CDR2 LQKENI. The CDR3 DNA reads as TGTGCCAGCTCACCAACGAGGATCGAGCAGTTCTTC. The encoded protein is CASSPTRIEQFF.

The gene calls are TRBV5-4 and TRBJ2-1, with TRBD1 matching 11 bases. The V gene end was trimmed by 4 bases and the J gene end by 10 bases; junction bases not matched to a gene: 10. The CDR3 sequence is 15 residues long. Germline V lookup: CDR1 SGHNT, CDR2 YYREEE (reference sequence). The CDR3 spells CASSPGGQGAREQFF. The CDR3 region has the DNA TGTGCCAGCAGCCCCGGTGGACAGGGGGCACGAGAGCAGTTCTTC.

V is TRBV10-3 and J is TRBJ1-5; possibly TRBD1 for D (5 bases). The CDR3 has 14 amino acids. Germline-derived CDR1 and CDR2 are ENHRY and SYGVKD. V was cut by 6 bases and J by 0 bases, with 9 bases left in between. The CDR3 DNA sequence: TGTGCCATCAGCGTTGACAGTAGCAATCAGCCCCAGCATTTT. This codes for CAISVDSSNQPQHF.

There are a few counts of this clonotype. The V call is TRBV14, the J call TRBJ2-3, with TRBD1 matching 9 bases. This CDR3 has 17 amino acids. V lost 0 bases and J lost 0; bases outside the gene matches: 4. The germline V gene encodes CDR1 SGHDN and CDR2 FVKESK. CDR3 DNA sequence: TGTGCCAGCAGCCAAGAGGGACAGGGATGGAGCACAGATACGCAGTATTTT. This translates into CASSQEGQGWSTDTQYF.

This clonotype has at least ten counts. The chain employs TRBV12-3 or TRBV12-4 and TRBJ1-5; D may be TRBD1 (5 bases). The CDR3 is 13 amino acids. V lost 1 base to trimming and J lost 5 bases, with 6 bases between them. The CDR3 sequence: CASSLGGDQPQHF. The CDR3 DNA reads TGTGCCAGCAGTTTAGGGGGCGATCAGCCCCAGCATTTT.

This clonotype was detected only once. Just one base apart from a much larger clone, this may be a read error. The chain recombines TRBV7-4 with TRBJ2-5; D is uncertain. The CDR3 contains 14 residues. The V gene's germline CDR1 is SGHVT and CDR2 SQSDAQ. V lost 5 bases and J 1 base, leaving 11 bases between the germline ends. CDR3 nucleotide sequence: TGTGCCAGCAGCCCCCCTTGTCGCCAAGAGACCCAGTACTTC. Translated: CASSPPCRQETQYF. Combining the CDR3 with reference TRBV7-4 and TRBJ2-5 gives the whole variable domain GAGVSQSPRYKVAKRGRDVALRCDSISGHVTLYWYRQTLGQGSEVLTYSQSDAQRDKSGRPSGRFSAERPERSVSTLKIQRTEQGDSAVYLCASSPPCRQETQYFGPGTRLLVL.

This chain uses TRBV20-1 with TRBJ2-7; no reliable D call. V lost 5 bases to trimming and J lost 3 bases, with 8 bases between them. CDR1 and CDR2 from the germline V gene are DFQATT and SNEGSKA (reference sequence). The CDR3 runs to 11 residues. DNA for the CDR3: TGCAGTGCTGGTCAAATCTACGAGCAGTACTTC. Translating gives CSAGQIYEQYF.

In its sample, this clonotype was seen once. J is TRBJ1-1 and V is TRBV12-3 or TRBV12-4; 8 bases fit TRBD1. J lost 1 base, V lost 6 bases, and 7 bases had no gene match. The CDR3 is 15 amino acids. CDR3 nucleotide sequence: TGTGCCAGCAGCCCAGGGGACAGGAAGAACACTGAAGCTTTCTTT. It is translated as CASSPGDRKNTEAFF.

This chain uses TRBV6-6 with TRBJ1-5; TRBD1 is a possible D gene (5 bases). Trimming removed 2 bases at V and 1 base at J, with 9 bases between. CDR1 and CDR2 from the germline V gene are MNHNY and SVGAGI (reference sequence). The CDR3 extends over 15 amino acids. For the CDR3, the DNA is TGTGCCAGCAGTTACGGGGGAACCAGCAATCAGCCCCAGCATTTT. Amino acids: CASSYGGTSNQPQHF.

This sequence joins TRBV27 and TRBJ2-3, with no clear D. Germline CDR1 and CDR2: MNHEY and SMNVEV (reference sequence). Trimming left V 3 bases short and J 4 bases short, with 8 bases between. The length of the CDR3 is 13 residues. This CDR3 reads CASSLFLADTQYF. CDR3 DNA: TGTGCCAGCAGTTTGTTTCTCGCAGATACGCAGTATTTT.

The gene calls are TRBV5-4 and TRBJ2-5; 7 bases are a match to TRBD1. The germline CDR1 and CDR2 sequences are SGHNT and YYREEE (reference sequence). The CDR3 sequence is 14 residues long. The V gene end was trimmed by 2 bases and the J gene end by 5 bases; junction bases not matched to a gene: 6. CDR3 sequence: CASSFRTGVETQYF. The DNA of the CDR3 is TGTGCCAGCAGCTTTAGGACAGGTGTGGAGACCCAGTACTTC.

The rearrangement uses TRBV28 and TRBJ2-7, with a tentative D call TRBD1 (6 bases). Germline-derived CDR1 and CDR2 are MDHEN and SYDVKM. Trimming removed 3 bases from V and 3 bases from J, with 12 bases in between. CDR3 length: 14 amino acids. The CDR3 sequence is CASSFSAQGYEQYF. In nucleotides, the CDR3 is TGTGCCAGCAGTTTTTCCGCACAGGGCTACGAGCAGTACTTC.

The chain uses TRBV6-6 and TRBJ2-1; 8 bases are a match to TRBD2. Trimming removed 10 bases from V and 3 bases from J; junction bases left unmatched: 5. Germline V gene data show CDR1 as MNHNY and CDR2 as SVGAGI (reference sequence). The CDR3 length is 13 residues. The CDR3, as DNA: TGTGCCACCAAGCGGGAGAGCTACAATGAGCAGTTCTTC. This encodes CATKRESYNEQFF.

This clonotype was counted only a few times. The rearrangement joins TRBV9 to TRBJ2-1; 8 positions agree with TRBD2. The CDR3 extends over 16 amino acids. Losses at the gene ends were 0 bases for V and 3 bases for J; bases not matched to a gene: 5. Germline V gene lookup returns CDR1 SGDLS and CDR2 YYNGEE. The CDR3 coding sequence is TGTGCCAGCAGCGTAGGAGGAGCGGGGGTCTACAATGAGCAGTTCTTC. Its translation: CASSVGGAGVYNEQFF.

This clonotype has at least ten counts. CDR3 sequence reads: CASSHAKNEKLFF. The CDR3 nucleotides are TGCGCCAGCAGTCACGCGAAAAATGAAAAACTGTTTTTT. V is TRBV5-1 and J is TRBJ1-4; D is unclear. V gave up 5 bases and J gave up 5 bases, with 10 bases separating them. Germline values: CDR1 SGHRS, CDR2 YFSETQ. The CDR3 extends over 13 amino acids. Variable domain in full (rest from reference TRBV5-1 and TRBJ1-4): KAGVTQTPRYLIKTRGQQVTLSCSPISGHRSVSWYQQTPGQGLQFLFEYFSETQRNKGNFPGRFSGRQFSNSRSEMNVSTLELGDSALYLCASSHAKNEKLFFGSGTQLSVL.

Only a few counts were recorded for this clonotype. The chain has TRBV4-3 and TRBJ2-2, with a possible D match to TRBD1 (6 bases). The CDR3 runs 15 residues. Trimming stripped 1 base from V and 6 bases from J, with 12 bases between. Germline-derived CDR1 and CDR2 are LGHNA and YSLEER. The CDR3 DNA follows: TGCGCCAGCAGCCAAGGGACAGACTACCCCGGGGAGCTGTTTTTT. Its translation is CASSQGTDYPGELFF.

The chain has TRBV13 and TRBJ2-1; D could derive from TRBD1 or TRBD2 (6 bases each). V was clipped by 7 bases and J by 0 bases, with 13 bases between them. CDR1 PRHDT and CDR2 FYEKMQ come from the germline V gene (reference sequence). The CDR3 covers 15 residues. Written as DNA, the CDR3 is TGTGCCAGCACCCCCAGGGGAGGCTCCTACAATGAGCAGTTCTTC. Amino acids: CASTPRGGSYNEQFF.

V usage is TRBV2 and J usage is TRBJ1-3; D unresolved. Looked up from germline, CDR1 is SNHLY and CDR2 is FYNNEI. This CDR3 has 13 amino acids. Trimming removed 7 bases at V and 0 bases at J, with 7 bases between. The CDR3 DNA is TGTGCCAGCACGTGGGGCTCTGGAAACACCATATATTTT. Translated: CASTWGSGNTIYF. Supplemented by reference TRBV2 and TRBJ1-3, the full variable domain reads EPEVTQTPSHQVTQMGQEVILRCVPISNHLYFYWYRQILGQKVEFLVSFYNNEISEKSEIFDDQFSVERPDGSNFTLKIRSTKLEDSAMYFCASTWGSGNTIYFGEGSWLTVV.

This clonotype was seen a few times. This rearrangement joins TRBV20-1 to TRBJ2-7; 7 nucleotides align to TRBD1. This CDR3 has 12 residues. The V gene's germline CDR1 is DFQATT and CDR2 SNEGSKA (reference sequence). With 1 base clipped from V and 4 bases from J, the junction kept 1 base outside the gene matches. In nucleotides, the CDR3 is TGCAGTGCTAGAGGGGGACAGTACGAGCAGTACTTC. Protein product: CSARGGQYEQYF.